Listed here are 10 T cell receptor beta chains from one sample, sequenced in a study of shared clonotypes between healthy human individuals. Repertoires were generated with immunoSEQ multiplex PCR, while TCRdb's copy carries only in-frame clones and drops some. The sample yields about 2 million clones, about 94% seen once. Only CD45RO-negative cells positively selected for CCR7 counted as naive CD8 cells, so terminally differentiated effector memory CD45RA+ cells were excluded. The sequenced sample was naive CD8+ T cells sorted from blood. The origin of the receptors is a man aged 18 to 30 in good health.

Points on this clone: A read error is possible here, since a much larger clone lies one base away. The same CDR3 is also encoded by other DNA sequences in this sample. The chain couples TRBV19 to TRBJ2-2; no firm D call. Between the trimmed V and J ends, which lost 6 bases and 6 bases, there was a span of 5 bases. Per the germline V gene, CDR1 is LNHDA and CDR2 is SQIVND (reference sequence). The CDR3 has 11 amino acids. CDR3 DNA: TGTGCCAGTAGCCCCCCCGGGGAGCTGTTTTTT. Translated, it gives CASSPPGELFF.

CDR3 amino acids: CASSIQASYEQYF. The CDR3 coding sequence is TGTGCCAGTAGTATACAGGCCTCCTACGAGCAGTACTTC. The V and J genes are TRBV19 and TRBJ2-7; D call uncertain. This CDR3 is 13 amino acids long. Trimming left V 2 bases short and J 0 bases short, with 5 bases between. Germline V gives CDR1 LNHDA, CDR2 SQIVND (reference sequence).

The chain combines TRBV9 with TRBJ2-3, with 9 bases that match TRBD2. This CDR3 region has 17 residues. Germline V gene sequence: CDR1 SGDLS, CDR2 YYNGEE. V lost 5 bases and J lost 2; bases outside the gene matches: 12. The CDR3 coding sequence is TGTGCCAGCAGTGGACCAGGGCTAGCGGGAATCACAGATACGCAGTATTTT. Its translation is CASSGPGLAGITDTQYF.

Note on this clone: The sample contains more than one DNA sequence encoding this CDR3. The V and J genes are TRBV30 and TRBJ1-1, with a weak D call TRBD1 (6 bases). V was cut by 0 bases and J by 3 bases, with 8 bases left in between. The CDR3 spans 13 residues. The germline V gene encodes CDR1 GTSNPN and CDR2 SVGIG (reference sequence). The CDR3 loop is CAWSVTGDTEAFF. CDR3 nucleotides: TGTGCCTGGAGTGTGACAGGCGACACTGAAGCTTTCTTT.

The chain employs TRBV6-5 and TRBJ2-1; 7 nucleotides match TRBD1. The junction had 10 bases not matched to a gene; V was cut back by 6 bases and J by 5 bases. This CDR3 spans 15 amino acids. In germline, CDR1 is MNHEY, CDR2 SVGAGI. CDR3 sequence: CASRSDRVSDNEQFF. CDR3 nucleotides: TGTGCCAGCAGATCCGACAGGGTCTCTGACAATGAGCAGTTCTTC.

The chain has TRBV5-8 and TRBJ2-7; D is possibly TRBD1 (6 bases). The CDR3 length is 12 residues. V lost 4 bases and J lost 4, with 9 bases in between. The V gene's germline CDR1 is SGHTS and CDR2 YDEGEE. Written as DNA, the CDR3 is TGTGCCAGCAGCACCCAGGGGTACGAGCAGTACTTC. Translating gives CASSTQGYEQYF. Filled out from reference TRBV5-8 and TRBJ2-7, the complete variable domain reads EAGVTQSPTHLIKTRGQQATLRCSPISGHTSVYWYQQALGLGLQFLLWYDEGEERNRGNFPPRFSGRQFPNYSSELNVNALELEDSALYLCASSTQGYEQYFGPGTRLTVT.

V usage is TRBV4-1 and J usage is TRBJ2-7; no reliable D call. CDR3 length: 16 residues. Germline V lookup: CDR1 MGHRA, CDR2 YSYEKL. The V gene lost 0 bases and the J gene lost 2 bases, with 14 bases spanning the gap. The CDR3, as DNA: TGCGCCAGCAGCCAAGAATCCCCTGGCGGAACCTACGAGCAGTACTTC. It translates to CASSQESPGGTYEQYF.

The CDR3 DNA follows: TGTGCCAGCAGTTTAGGACACACGACCTACGAGCAGTACTTC. Its translation is CASSLGHTTYEQYF. The rearrangement joins TRBV27 to TRBJ2-7, with D possibly TRBD1 on 5 matching bases. V was pared by 2 bases and J by 2 bases, with 10 bases between. This CDR3 contains 14 residues. The germline gives CDR1 MNHEY, CDR2 SMNVEV (reference sequence).

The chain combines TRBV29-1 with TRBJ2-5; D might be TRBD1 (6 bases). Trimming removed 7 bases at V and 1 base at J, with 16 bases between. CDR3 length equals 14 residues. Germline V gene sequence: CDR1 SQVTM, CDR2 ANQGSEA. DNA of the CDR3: TGCAGCGCCGTATCACAGGGCCCCCAAGAGACCCAGTACTTC. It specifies CSAVSQGPQETQYF.

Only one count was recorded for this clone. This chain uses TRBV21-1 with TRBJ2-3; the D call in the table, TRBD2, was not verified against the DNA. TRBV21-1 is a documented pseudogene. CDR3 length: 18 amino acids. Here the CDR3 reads CASSKVGTSGGGTDTQYF. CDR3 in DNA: TGTGCCAGCAGCAAAGTGGGGACTAGCGGGGGTGGCACAGATACGCAGTATTTT.